This note documents a single T cell receptor beta chain sequence. This receptor's antigen is unknown. No base qualities exist here, and no much larger clone lies one base off it. The germline V gene (reference sequence) gives CDR1 as PRHDT and CDR2 as FYEKMQ. The V and J ends are trimmed by 4 bases and 5 bases, leaving 17 bases between them. Taken from cysteine to phenylalanine, the CDR3 has 15 residues. Only the CDR3 DNA stays, 45 bases, in frame from base 1. This record belongs to a study of cytotoxic CD8 clonotypes in ibrutinib-treated CLL (dated by TCRdb to the early 2020s). Describing the broader study: The cohort was composed of some twelve relapsed/refractory and approximately 14 treatment-naive patients; IGHV unmutated status was identified in 17 patients. Cryopreserved peripheral blood mononuclear cells were collected before treatment, at response, and at either disease progression or sustained remission. Responses were partial in roughly 24 patients and complete in 2; after median approximately 5.5 years follow-up, roughly 14 stayed in remission and approximately 12 progressed. Longitudinal samples were available for about 30% of the roughly 86 trial participants. Response samples were obtained after a median of approximately 12 months of treatment, with a range of about 6 to 36 months. On average, each sample had about 260,000 productive templates and more than 85,000 productive rearrangements. The research as a whole found: At baseline, clonality was higher than in age-matched healthy donors and showed a strong correlation with circulating CD8+ T-cell counts. Public clonotypes were rare and either contracted or stayed stable during treatment, and the rise in clonality at ibrutinib response reflected the expansion of private clonotypes. At ibrutinib response clonality went up, during sustained remission it held steady, and at progression it dropped back toward baseline. Sampling times were not matched between sustained-remission and progressing patients, and lymph node repertoires were not studied.

For TCR beta library preparation, roughly 2.2 micrograms of genomic DNA were isolated from cryopreserved PBMCs. High-throughput TCR beta sequencing was performed on longitudinal blood samples from CLL patients receiving ibrutinib monotherapy. The patients took part in an open-label, single-center phase 2 trial of ibrutinib monotherapy. On a MiSeq, deep resolution sequencing aimed for a depth between 1 in 1 million and 1 in 200,000 T cells, with each clonotype covered 10x on average. The immunoSEQ hsTCRB Kit was used to generate the TCR beta libraries. In the authors' own workflow: The data were analyzed with ImmunoSEQ Analyzer and ImmunoSEQ Data Assistant, and V, D and J gene assignments followed IMGT definitions. Clonality, which ranges from 0 to 1, was calculated as one minus the normalized Shannon entropy of productive rearrangement frequencies. Public clonotype analysis was restricted to overrepresented clonotypes comprising at least 0.05% of each patient's repertoire. Some twelve repertoires from age-matched healthy donors, obtained from immuneACCESS, served as clonality controls. TCRdb retrieved this table from immuneACCESS and kept in-frame rearrangements only. Not all clones are present; in checked studies, unresolved V genes account for under half, and no reason is known for the remainder. V and J calls and clone size are given by that table; D and trimming were obtained from the DNA. The sample has around 310,000 clones on record, roughly 85% of them singletons. Together, the top ten hold over 6.5% of the sample.

This clonotype originated in a human donor with chronic lymphocytic leukemia. The sample here was PBMCs, taken before ibrutinib treatment. The chain links TRBV13 with TRBJ1-2; the best D guess is TRBD1, with 5 bases matching. The sequence in DNA is TGTGCCAGCAGCTCCTCAACGGGGCGTTTTTATGGCTACACCTTC. Protein translation: CASSSSTGRFYGYTF. Reference TRBV13 and TRBJ1-2 proteins supply the regions before and after the CDR3; the full variable domain is: AAGVIQSPRHLIKEKRETATLKCYPIPRHDTVYWYQQGPGQDPQFLISFYEKMQSDKGSIPDRFSAQQFSDYHSELNMSSLELGDSALYFCASSSSTGRFYGYTFGSGTRLTVV.